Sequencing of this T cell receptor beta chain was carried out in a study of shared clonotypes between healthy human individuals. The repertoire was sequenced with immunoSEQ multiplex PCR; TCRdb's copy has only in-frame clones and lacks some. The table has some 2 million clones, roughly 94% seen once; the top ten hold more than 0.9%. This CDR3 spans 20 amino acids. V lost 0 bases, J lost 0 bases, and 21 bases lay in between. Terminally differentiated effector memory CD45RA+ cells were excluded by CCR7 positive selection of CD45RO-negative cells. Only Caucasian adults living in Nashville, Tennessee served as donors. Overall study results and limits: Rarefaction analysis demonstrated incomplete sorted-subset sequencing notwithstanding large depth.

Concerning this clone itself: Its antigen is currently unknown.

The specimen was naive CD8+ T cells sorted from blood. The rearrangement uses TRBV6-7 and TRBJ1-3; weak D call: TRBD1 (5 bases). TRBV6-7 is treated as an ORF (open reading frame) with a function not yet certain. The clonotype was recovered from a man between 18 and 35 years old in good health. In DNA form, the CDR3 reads TGTGCCAGCAGTTACTCGCTACCTGTGGCAGGGACGTACTCTGGAAACACCATATATTTT. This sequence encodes CASSYSLPVAGTYSGNTIYF.